These 19 T cell receptor beta chains were all obtained from the same sample, sequenced in a study of Ad26.COV2.S vaccination and SARS-CoV-2 variants listed by TCRdb under 2021. Libraries came from the immunoSEQ multiplex PCR assay. TCRdb holds this immuneACCESS table with in-frame rearrangements only. Some clones are missing; in checked studies, unresolved V genes explain under half, and the rest has no known cause. Across this sample there are just under 250,000 clones, with roughly 88% seen only once. About 10% of the sample is held by the ten biggest clonotypes. The treatment or condition tag for this specimen amounts to: 15 to 20 received Ad26.COV2.S at low or high dose, single or two shots; about 5 received placebo; per-sample allocation not given. For vaccine and placebo recipients, the sequenced repertoires came from samples collected on day 63 after the first injection. The material was peripheral blood, obtained in a trial of Ad26.COV2.S vaccine versus placebo. These receptors all come from a person aged 18-60 years who received the Ad26.COV2.S COVID-19 vaccine or a placebo.

DNA for the CDR3: TGTGCCAGCAGTTCCGGGAGGGGGTATAATTCACCCCTCCACTTT. This sequence encodes CASSSGRGYNSPLHF. The chain joins TRBV6-5 to TRBJ1-6; possible D gene TRBD1, 6 bases. CDR1 and CDR2 (germline): MNHEY, SVGAGI. There are 15 residues in the CDR3. The V and J ends lost 4 bases and 4 bases respectively, with 11 bases between them.

The chain uses TRBV7-9 and TRBJ1-1, with unresolved D. The germline V gene has CDR1 SEHNR and CDR2 FQNEAQ (reference sequence). Trimming removed 5 bases at V and 7 bases at J, with 17 bases between. The CDR3 has 14 amino acids. CDR3 DNA: TGTGCCAGCAGCCCGTCTCCTGCCGGACTTGAAGCTTTCTTT. It encodes CASSPSPAGLEAFF.

A remark on this clone: A much larger clone sits a single nucleotide away, making a read error possible. V is TRBV19 and J is TRBJ2-6, with D hard to call. The length of the CDR3 is 17 residues. Germline V CDR1 and CDR2: LNHDA, SQIVND (reference sequence). As DNA, the CDR3 is TGTGCCTGTAGTACCCAGACTCACGGCTCTGGGGCCAACGTCCTGACTTTC. It translates to CACSTQTHGSGANVLTF.

This rearrangement joins TRBV5-1 to TRBJ2-1; 10 bases align to TRBD1. Looked up from germline, CDR1 is SGHRS and CDR2 is YFSETQ. The CDR3 runs 15 residues. V trimming: 3 bases; J trimming: 6 bases; junction bases outside the gene matches: 6. CDR3 sequence: CASSSLGQGSNEQFF. CDR3 nucleotides: TGCGCCAGCAGCTCCCTGGGACAGGGGAGCAATGAGCAGTTCTTC.

This rearrangement joins TRBV7-2 to TRBJ1-1, with 11 positions matching TRBD1. Germline CDR1 and CDR2: SGHTA and FQGNSA. The length of the CDR3 is 14 residues. V shed 5 bases and J 9 bases; nucleotides not matched to a gene: 8. The CDR3 here is CASSPGGQGVKAFF. The CDR3 region has the DNA TGTGCCAGCAGCCCAGGGGGACAGGGGGTCAAAGCTTTCTTT.

The rearrangement uses TRBV5-1 and TRBJ2-5; the match to TRBD1 covers 8 bases. Germline assignment: CDR1 SGHRS and CDR2 YFSETQ. The ends lost 4 bases at V and 1 base at J; junction bases unmatched: 9. This CDR3 spans 16 amino acids. CDR3 region: CASSVRTGLSQETQYF. The CDR3 nucleotides read TGCGCCAGCAGCGTACGGACAGGGCTTTCCCAAGAGACCCAGTACTTC.

V and J are TRBV28 and TRBJ2-7; 14 nucleotides match TRBD2. This CDR3 region has 18 residues. The V gene's germline CDR1 is MDHEN and CDR2 SYDVKM. The trim removed 2 bases at V and 4 bases at J, leaving 10 bases unmatched. CDR3: CASSLQGTSGGLIYEQYF. CDR3 nucleotides: TGTGCCAGCAGTTTACAGGGGACTAGCGGGGGCCTAATTTACGAGCAGTACTTC. The variable domain in full, completed from reference TRBV28 and TRBJ2-7, reads DVKVTQSSRYLVKRTGEKVFLECVQDMDHENMFWYRQDPGLGLRLIYFSYDVKMKEKGDIPEGYSVSREKKERFSLILESASTNQTSMYLCASSLQGTSGGLIYEQYFGPGTRLTVT.

The V and J genes are TRBV25-1 and TRBJ2-1; possibly TRBD1 for D (5 bases). The V and J ends lost 5 bases and 5 bases respectively, with 13 bases between them. The CDR3 spans 14 residues. Germline lookup yields CDR1 MGHDK and CDR2 SYGVNS. The chain's CDR3 is CASSPRARNNEQFF. The CDR3 DNA reads TGTGCCAGCAGTCCCAGGGCTCGAAACAATGAGCAGTTCTTC.

This rearrangement joins TRBV18 to TRBJ2-7; unclear D gene. The CDR3 contains 15 residues. Germline V gene lookup returns CDR1 KGHSH and CDR2 LQKENI. The germline V and J ends were trimmed by 1 base and 6 bases, with 16 bases remaining between them. The CDR3 DNA is TGTGCCAGCTCACCACGACATGATCCTGGTCCCGAGCAGTACTTC. It codes for CASSPRHDPGPEQYF.

This clone has only a few counts. The chain joins TRBV11-1 to TRBJ2-7; D is perhaps TRBD1 (5 bases). Per germline, CDR1 SGHAT and CDR2 FQDESV (reference sequence). Trimming cost V 4 bases and J 2 bases, with 15 bases left between them. The CDR3 covers 15 residues. In nucleotides, the CDR3 is TGTGCCAGCAGCTCGGACACGGATCACCCCTACGAGCAGTACTTC. Residues: CASSSDTDHPYEQYF.

CDR3 sequence (DNA): TGTGCCAGCAGCTTCACTAGCGGGAGGGACAATGAGCAGTTCTTC. Protein sequence: CASSFTSGRDNEQFF. The V call is TRBV7-8, the J call TRBJ2-1; 13 nucleotides match TRBD2. The V segment lost 3 bases and the J segment 5 bases; nucleotides outside the gene matches: 1. The length of the CDR3 is 15 residues. Looked up from germline, CDR1 is SGHVS and CDR2 is FQNEAQ.

This clone was observed a handful of times. CDR3 region: CASSRDREGAEAFF. CDR3 bases: TGTGCCAGCAGCAGGGACAGGGAGGGGGCTGAAGCTTTCTTT. This chain uses TRBV6-5 with TRBJ1-1; 9 bases map to TRBD1. The germline gives CDR1 MNHEY, CDR2 SVGAGI. The CDR3 covers 14 residues. J gave up 6 bases and V 6 bases, and 8 bases lay outside the gene matches.

The sample holds one count of this clone. This chain links TRBV6-5 with TRBJ2-2; the D gene is possibly TRBD2 (6 bases). The CDR3 totals 15 residues. Germline V lookup: CDR1 MNHEY, CDR2 SVGAGI. V dropped 8 bases and J dropped 4 bases, with 17 bases sitting between them. This CDR3 is CASCRRAGSTGELFF. The CDR3 DNA sequence: TGTGCCAGCTGTAGACGGGCGGGGAGCACCGGGGAGCTGTTTTTT.

This chain links TRBV4-1 with TRBJ2-2; TRBD1 matches 9 bases. Germline lookup yields CDR1 MGHRA and CDR2 YSYEKL. Trimming at V came to 4 bases and at J to 2 bases, leaving 5 bases not matched to a gene. The length of the CDR3 is 16 residues. In nucleotides, the CDR3 is TGCGCCAGCAGCCCGACAGGGGGGTCTAACACCGGGGAGCTGTTTTTT. This translates into CASSPTGGSNTGELFF.

The J gene is TRBJ1-3, the V gene TRBV7-2; 10 bases match TRBD1. J was trimmed by 3 bases and V by 4 bases; bases with no gene match: 6. From germline, CDR1 is SGHTA and CDR2 FQGNSA. The CDR3 runs to 16 residues. The CDR3: CASSSRTGGIGNTIYF. Written as DNA, the CDR3 is TGTGCCAGCAGCTCCCGGACAGGGGGAATTGGAAACACCATATATTTT.

V and J are TRBV25-1 and TRBJ2-5, with TRBD2 identical over 10 bases. CDR1 and CDR2 (germline): MGHDK, SYGVNS. The CDR3 consists of 15 residues. The J segment lost 2 bases and the V segment lost 5 bases, leaving 5 bases of the junction unmatched. The CDR3 sequence: CASSKGLAAQETQYF. The CDR3 nucleotides are TGTGCCAGCAGTAAAGGACTAGCGGCACAAGAGACCCAGTACTTC.

The V and J genes are TRBV29-1 and TRBJ2-3; 7 nucleotides line up with TRBD1. V was pared by 5 bases and J by 6 bases, with 2 bases of the junction left unmatched. This CDR3 comprises 11 residues. The V gene's germline CDR1 is SQVTM and CDR2 ANQGSEA. The CDR3 sequence: CSVKQGDTQYF. CDR3 DNA sequence: TGCAGCGTTAAACAGGGGGATACGCAGTATTTT.

The J gene is TRBJ2-7, the V gene TRBV27; possibly TRBD2 for D (6 bases). V lost 2 bases to trimming and J lost 2 bases, with 13 bases between them. Per the germline V gene, CDR1 is MNHEY and CDR2 is SMNVEV (reference sequence). The CDR3 length is 15 residues. The DNA for the CDR3 is TGTGCCAGCAGTTTAGGGCTAGCGAGTCCCTACGAGCAGTACTTC. This codes for CASSLGLASPYEQYF.

This clone was detected many times. This sequence joins TRBV28 and TRBJ2-7, with D possibly TRBD1 on 8 matching bases. This CDR3 is 14 amino acids long. The V gene's germline CDR1 is MDHEN and CDR2 SYDVKM. Trimming removed 6 bases at V and 3 bases at J, with 15 bases between. CDR3 coding DNA: TGTGCCAGCAGATCACAGGGGGGGGACTACGAGCAGTACTTC. This encodes CASRSQGGDYEQYF.